Included here is one T cell receptor beta chain sequence, with context. The planned depth of sequencing spanned 1 in 200,000 to 1 in 1 million T cells. Sequencing was performed with immunoSEQ multiplex PCR; in TCRdb, only in-frame clones are kept and a portion is missing. This sample has about 200,000 clones; about 72% occur once, and the top ten carry over 10%. These data are taken from a study of cytotoxic CD8 clonotypes in ibrutinib-treated CLL. Overall study context: Partial responses numbered approximately 24 and complete responses 2; after a median approximately 70 months, about 14 stayed remitted and about 12 progressed.

CDR3 length: 15 residues. V gave up 2 bases and J gave up 1 base, with 12 bases separating them. The V gene's germline CDR1 is SGHRS and CDR2 YFSETQ. Genomic DNA for TCR beta libraries, approximately 2.1 micrograms, came from cryopreserved PBMCs. Here the sequenced sample was PBMCs, taken after 24 months of ibrutinib treatment. The genes are TRBV5-1 and TRBJ1-2, with D possibly TRBD1 on 5 matching bases. The TCR comes from a human donor with chronic lymphocytic leukemia. This CDR3 is CASSFVGTVNYGYTF. The CDR3 bases are TGCGCCAGCAGCTTTGTAGGGACCGTTAACTATGGCTACACCTTC.